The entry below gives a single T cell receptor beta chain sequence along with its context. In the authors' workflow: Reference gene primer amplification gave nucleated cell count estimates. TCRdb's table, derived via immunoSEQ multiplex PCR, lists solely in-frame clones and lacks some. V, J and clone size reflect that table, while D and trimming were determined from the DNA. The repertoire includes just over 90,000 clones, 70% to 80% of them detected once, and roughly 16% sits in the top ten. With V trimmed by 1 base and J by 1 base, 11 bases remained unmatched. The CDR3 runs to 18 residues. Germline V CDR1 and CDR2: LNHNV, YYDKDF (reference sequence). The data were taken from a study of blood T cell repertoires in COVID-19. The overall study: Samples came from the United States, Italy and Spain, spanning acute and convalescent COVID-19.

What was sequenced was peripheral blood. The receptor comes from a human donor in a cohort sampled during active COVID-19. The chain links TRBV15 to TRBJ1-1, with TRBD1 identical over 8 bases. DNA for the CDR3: TGTGCCACCAGCAGAGGGGGGGCCGGGACAGGTTCGAACACTGAAGCTTTCTTT. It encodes CATSRGGAGTGSNTEAFF.